Below are 20 T cell receptor beta chains sequenced from a single sample in a study of T-cell reconstitution after alpha-beta-depleted transplantation in children. Molecular barcoding with unique molecular identifiers was used for the TCRbeta library. TCRdb independently ran MiXCR on the PCR reads; one entry per CDR3 protein. The sample has approximately 490,000 distinct CDR3 sequences, roughly an eighth seen once. The sequencing used PBMCs from the stem cell graft donor, collected from the stem cell graft. Source of these receptors: a human donor who donated a stem cell graft to a child with combined immunodeficiency.

This clonotype was observed a few times. V usage is TRBV30 and J usage is TRBJ2-5; weak D call: TRBD1 (5 bases). Germline-derived CDR1 and CDR2 are GTSNPN and SVGIG (reference sequence). V lost 3 bases and J lost 0, with 14 bases in between. This CDR3 comprises 15 residues. The DNA for the CDR3 is TGTGCCTGGAGGATAGGGGTTATGTACCAAGAGACCCAGTACTTC. As protein: CAWRIGVMYQETQYF.

This clonotype has ten or more counts. The V call is TRBV7-2, the J call TRBJ2-5; TRBD1 aligns across 7 bases. The V gene end was trimmed by 6 bases and the J gene end by 1 base; junction bases not matched to a gene: 8. Germline V gene lookup returns CDR1 SGHTA and CDR2 FQGNSA. The CDR3 covers 15 residues. The CDR3 spells CASRPPGQIQETQYF. In DNA, the CDR3 is TGTGCCAGCAGGCCCCCGGGACAGATCCAAGAGACCCAGTACTTC. Based on the CDR3 plus reference TRBV7-2 and TRBJ2-5, the full variable domain is GAGVSQSPSNKVTEKGKDVELRCDPISGHTALYWYRQSLGQGLEFLIYFQGNSAPDKSGLPSDRFSAERTGGSVSTLTIQRTQQEDSAVYLCASRPPGQIQETQYFGPGTRLLVL.

The V gene is TRBV3-1, the J gene TRBJ2-2, with 7 nucleotides matching TRBD2. Germline V CDR1 and CDR2: LGHDT, YNNKEL (reference sequence). The CDR3 length is 16 residues. V trimming: 1 base; J trimming: 5 bases; junction bases outside the gene matches: 7. CDR3 bases: TGTGCCAGCAGCCAAGGTTCTCTAGCGGATACCGGGGAGCTGTTTTTT. This encodes CASSQGSLADTGELFF.

This clonotype was counted at least ten times. The CDR3 region is CASSFGLGNEQFF. CDR3 DNA: TGTGCCAGCAGTTTCGGGTTGGGGAATGAGCAGTTCTTC. The J gene is TRBJ2-1, the V gene TRBV27; unclear D gene. V was cut by 3 bases and J by 7 bases, with 10 bases left in between. In germline, CDR1 is MNHEY, CDR2 SMNVEV (reference sequence). This CDR3 spans 13 amino acids.

This clonotype has ten or more counts. J is TRBJ2-7 and V is TRBV20-1, with TRBD1 identical over 9 bases. The trim removed 7 bases at V and 5 bases at J, leaving 9 bases unmatched. Germline CDR1 and CDR2: DFQATT and SNEGSKA (reference sequence). There are 13 residues in the CDR3. CDR3 sequence reads: CSVPRDREDEQYF. The CDR3 bases are TGCAGTGTCCCCCGGGACAGGGAGGACGAGCAGTACTTC.

The V call is TRBV19, the J call TRBJ1-5, with 7 bases lining up with TRBD1. Germline V gives CDR1 LNHDA, CDR2 SQIVND (reference sequence). This CDR3 region has 14 residues. The V segment lost 6 bases and the J segment 6 bases; nucleotides outside the gene matches: 8. For the CDR3, the DNA is TGTGCCAGTAGGATGACAGGGTATGGTCAGCCCCAGCATTTT. As protein: CASRMTGYGQPQHF.

In its sample, this clonotype was seen a few times. The chain joins TRBV12-3 or TRBV12-4 to TRBJ2-3; D is undetermined. The length of the CDR3 is 18 residues. V lost 2 bases to trimming and J lost 2 bases, with 20 bases between them. CDR3 in DNA: TGTGCCAGCAGTTTAAAGAGCTCTCATCTTGGGCACACAGATACGCAGTATTTT. This encodes CASSLKSSHLGHTDTQYF.

This clonotype was detected only a few times. This rearrangement joins TRBV5-5 to TRBJ2-7; the match to TRBD1 covers 10 bases. CDR1 and CDR2 from the germline V gene are SGHKS and YYEKEE (reference sequence). This CDR3 comprises 16 residues. The V and J ends lost 2 bases and 4 bases, in that order; junction bases with no gene match: 9. CDR3 bases: TGTGCCAGCAGCTTCTCTTCGGGACAGGGGAGTTACGAGCAGTACTTC. It codes for CASSFSSGQGSYEQYF.

Points on this clonotype: One junction end disagrees with the germline gene, perhaps due to a read error. This chain links TRBV7-9 with TRBJ2-1; 15 bases are a match to TRBD2. CDR1 SEHNR and CDR2 FQNEAQ come from the germline V gene (reference sequence). The CDR3 sequence is 15 residues long. Here the CDR3 reads CAGSPRTSGRDEQFF. The DNA of the CDR3 is TGTGCCGGCAGCCCAAGGACTAGCGGGAGGGATGAGCAGTTCTTC.

This clonotype was detected a few times. The gene calls are TRBV29-1 and TRBJ1-5; no reliable D call. From germline, CDR1 is SQVTM and CDR2 ANQGSEA. With 0 bases removed from V and 2 bases from J, the gap between germline ends came to 5 bases. The CDR3 consists of 13 residues. CDR3 sequence: CSVEEVRNQPQHF. As DNA, the CDR3 is TGCAGCGTTGAAGAAGTACGCAATCAGCCCCAGCATTTT.

This clonotype was counted at least ten times. The V gene is TRBV9, the J gene TRBJ2-5; TRBD1 aligns across 9 bases. Germline lookup yields CDR1 SGDLS and CDR2 YYNGEE. CDR3 length equals 17 residues. V was clipped by 0 bases and J by 4 bases; unmatched bases: 10. CDR3 DNA sequence: TGTGCCAGCAGCGTAGGATTGCCGGGACAGGGCCCAGAGACCCAGTACTTC. Translation: CASSVGLPGQGPETQYF.

The genes are TRBV7-9 and TRBJ1-1; D ambiguous. The CDR3 sequence is 14 residues long. Germline values: CDR1 SEHNR, CDR2 FQNEAQ (reference sequence). Between the trimmed V and J ends, which lost 4 bases and 4 bases, there was a span of 13 bases. This chain's CDR3 is CASSSGVFCTEAFF. The CDR3 nucleotides read TGTGCCAGCAGCTCCGGGGTCTTCTGCACTGAAGCTTTCTTT.

This clonotype was seen a handful of times. CDR3 DNA: TGCAGCGTTGAGACTAGCTGGAGGAATGAGCAGTTCTTC. Its translation is CSVETSWRNEQFF. This chain connects TRBV29-1 to TRBJ2-1; 7 bases fit TRBD2. The CDR3 contains 13 residues. Trimming at V came to 3 bases and at J to 7 bases, leaving 6 bases not matched to a gene. CDR1 and CDR2 from the germline V gene are SQVTM and ANQGSEA.

This clonotype has only a few counts. The V and J genes are TRBV5-1 and TRBJ2-7; perhaps TRBD1 as D (5 bases). CDR3 length: 16 residues. V was pared by 0 bases and J by 3 bases, with 16 bases between. Germline V gives CDR1 SGHRS, CDR2 YFSETQ. The CDR3 reads CASSLAPQGFGYEQYF. The CDR3 DNA reads as TGCGCCAGCAGCTTGGCCCCCCAGGGCTTTGGCTACGAGCAGTACTTC.

This clonotype was seen more than once but under ten times. The chain is built from TRBV6-6 and TRBJ2-7; possible D gene TRBD1, 6 bases. This CDR3 is 13 amino acids long. The germline V and J ends were trimmed by 2 bases and 3 bases, with 8 bases remaining between them. Germline CDR1 MNHNY, CDR2 SVGAGI (reference sequence). The CDR3 loop is CASSYAGVYEQYF. In nucleotides, the CDR3 is TGTGCCAGCAGTTACGCAGGGGTCTACGAGCAGTACTTC.

Here the CDR3 reads CASSQDRIWGETQYF. In nucleotides, the CDR3 is TGTGCCAGCAGCCAAGACAGGATATGGGGAGAGACCCAGTACTTC. The rearrangement links TRBV14 to TRBJ2-5; unclear D gene. The CDR3 extends over 15 amino acids. Germline-derived CDR1 and CDR2 are SGHDN and FVKESK. V was pared by 0 bases and J by 4 bases, with 12 bases between.

The table lists this clonotype with a few counts. The V gene is TRBV20-1, the J gene TRBJ2-7, with TRBD2 matching over 7 bases. The CDR3 has 15 amino acids. Germline CDR1 DFQATT, CDR2 SNEGSKA (reference sequence). With 0 bases clipped from V and 4 bases from J, the junction kept 9 bases outside the gene matches. CDR3 nucleotide sequence: TGCAGTGCTAGAGATTCCCGAGCGGGAAAGTACGAGCAGTACTTC. Translated: CSARDSRAGKYEQYF.

This chain links TRBV10-3 with TRBJ2-1; 7 bases are shared with TRBD2. V lost 5 bases and J lost 2; bases outside the gene matches: 9. Germline V gene lookup returns CDR1 ENHRY and CDR2 SYGVKD. The CDR3 runs to 16 residues. CDR3 DNA sequence: TGTGCCATCAGTCCCTTTAACGGGAGGCCCTACAATGAGCAGTTCTTC. Its translation: CAISPFNGRPYNEQFF.

This clonotype was detected many times. The rearrangement uses TRBV29-1 and TRBJ1-4; tentatively, D is TRBD1 (5 bases). The CDR3 has 13 residues. CDR1 SQVTM and CDR2 ANQGSEA come from the germline V gene. The V gene lost 6 bases and the J gene lost 3 bases, with 11 bases spanning the gap. The CDR3 bases are TGCAGCGTCCGGGGCTTAGCTAATGAAAAACTGTTTTTT. Amino acids: CSVRGLANEKLFF.

This clonotype was found a few times. This chain's CDR3 is CASSNGAGDTQYF. The CDR3 DNA reads TGTGCCAGCAGCAATGGGGCGGGAGATACGCAGTATTTT. J is TRBJ2-3 and V is TRBV11-3; the D call may be TRBD1 or TRBD2 (5 bases each). This CDR3 region has 13 residues. Germline loops: CDR1 SGHNT, CDR2 YENEEA. V was trimmed by 5 bases and J by 5 bases, leaving 11 bases between them.